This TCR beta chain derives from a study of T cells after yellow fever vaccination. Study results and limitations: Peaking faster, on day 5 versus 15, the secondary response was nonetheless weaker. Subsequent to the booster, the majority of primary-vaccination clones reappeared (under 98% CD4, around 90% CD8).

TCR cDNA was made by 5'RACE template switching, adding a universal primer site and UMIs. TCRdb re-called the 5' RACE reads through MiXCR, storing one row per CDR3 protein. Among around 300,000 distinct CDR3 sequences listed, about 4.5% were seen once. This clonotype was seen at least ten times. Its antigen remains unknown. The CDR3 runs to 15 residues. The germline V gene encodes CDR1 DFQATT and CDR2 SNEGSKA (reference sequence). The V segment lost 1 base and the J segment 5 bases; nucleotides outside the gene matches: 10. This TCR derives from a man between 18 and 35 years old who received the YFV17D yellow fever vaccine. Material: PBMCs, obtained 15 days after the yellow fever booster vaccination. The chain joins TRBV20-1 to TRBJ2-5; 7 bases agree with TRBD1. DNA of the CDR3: TGCAGTGCTAGAGCTCGACAGGGCGCGGAGGAGACCCAGTACTTC. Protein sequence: CSARARQGAEETQYF.